These 7 T cell receptor beta chains were all obtained from the same sample, sequenced in a study of T cell repertoires in cytomegalovirus infection. TCRdb independently ran MiXCR on the reads; one entry per CDR3 protein. The data show roughly 130,000 distinct CDR3 sequences, less than 9.5% seen once. What was sequenced was PBMCs. The receptors originated from a human donor in good health (CMV status not recorded). Some clones in this sample may be carry-over from other donors' samples.

This clonotype was seen at least ten times. The chain couples TRBV7-8 to TRBJ1-5; D is ambiguous. The V gene lost 1 base and the J gene lost 4 bases, with 8 bases spanning the gap. From germline, CDR1 is SGHVS and CDR2 FQNEAQ. This CDR3 comprises 14 residues. The CDR3 DNA is TGTGCCAGCAGCTTAGAGACACCGAATCAGCCCCAGCATTTT. This sequence encodes CASSLETPNQPQHF. The variable domain in full, completed from reference TRBV7-8 and TRBJ1-5, reads GAGVSQSPRYKVAKRGQDVALRCDPISGHVSLFWYQQALGQGPEFLTYFQNEAQLDKSGLPSDRFFAERPEGSVSTLKIQRTQQEDSAVYLCASSLETPNQPQHFGDGTRLSIL.

This clonotype has at least ten counts. This chain joins TRBV2 and TRBJ1-1, with D unresolved. The CDR3 is 15 amino acids. Germline CDR1 reads SNHLY; CDR2 reads FYNNEI. Trimming took off 2 bases at V and 0 bases at J, with 10 bases between the two ends. As DNA, the CDR3 is TGTGCCAGCAGTGAAATTGGCACCCTGAACACTGAAGCTTTCTTT. Translating it yields CASSEIGTLNTEAFF.

This clonotype was detected ten times or more. J is TRBJ2-1 and V is TRBV15, with 12 bases lining up with TRBD2. There are 17 residues in the CDR3. V shed 0 bases and J 6 bases; nucleotides not matched to a gene: 6. Germline values: CDR1 LNHNV, CDR2 YYDKDF (reference sequence). CDR3 amino acids: CATSRDRTSGVPNEQFF. DNA of the CDR3: TGTGCCACCAGCAGAGATCGGACTAGCGGGGTTCCCAATGAGCAGTTCTTC.

This clonotype was counted many times. The V gene is TRBV28, the J gene TRBJ2-7; TRBD1 or TRBD2 may be the D gene (5 bases each). Trimming cost V 10 bases and J 0 bases, with 16 bases left between them. CDR3 length: 14 residues. CDR1 and CDR2 (germline): MDHEN, SYDVKM. CDR3 coding DNA: TGTGCCACCTCTTGGGGGACGTCCTCCTACGAGCAGTACTTC. Translated: CATSWGTSSYEQYF.

This clonotype has ten or more counts. This sequence joins TRBV14 and TRBJ2-2; tentative D call: TRBD1 (5 bases). The CDR3 runs to 16 residues. Deletions cut 4 bases from V and 0 bases from J, with 12 bases between. CDR1 is SGHDN, CDR2 FVKESK, per germline. For the CDR3, the DNA is TGTGCCAGCAGCCGACAGTACCCCGCGAACACCGGGGAGCTGTTTTTT. This gives the protein CASSRQYPANTGELFF.

This clonotype was seen ten or more times. The chain uses TRBV7-2 and TRBJ2-7; tentatively, D is TRBD2 (5 bases). The germline CDR1 and CDR2 sequences are SGHTA and FQGNSA. V lost 3 bases to trimming and J lost 2 bases, with 8 bases between them. The CDR3 is 13 residues long. CDR3 sequence reads: CASSFPGTYEQYF. DNA for the CDR3: TGTGCCAGCAGCTTCCCCGGGACCTACGAGCAGTACTTC.

This clonotype came up many times. This chain links TRBV28 with TRBJ2-7, with 8 nucleotides matching TRBD2. Germline CDR1 reads MDHEN; CDR2 reads SYDVKM. The CDR3 runs 14 residues. V gave up 2 bases and J gave up 3 bases; unmatched junction bases: 3. CDR3 DNA sequence: TGTGCCAGCAGTTTAGGGGGACTAGTCTACGAGCAGTACTTC. Amino acids: CASSLGGLVYEQYF.